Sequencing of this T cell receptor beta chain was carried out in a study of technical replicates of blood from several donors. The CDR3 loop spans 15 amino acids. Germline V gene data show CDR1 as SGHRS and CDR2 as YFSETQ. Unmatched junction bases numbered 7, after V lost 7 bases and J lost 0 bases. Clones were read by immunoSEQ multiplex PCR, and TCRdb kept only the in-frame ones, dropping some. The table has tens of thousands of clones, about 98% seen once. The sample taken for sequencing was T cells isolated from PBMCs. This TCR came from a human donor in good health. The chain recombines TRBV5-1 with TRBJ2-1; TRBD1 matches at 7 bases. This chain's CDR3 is CASALQGSSYNEQFF. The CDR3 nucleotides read TGCGCCAGCGCCTTACAGGGGAGCTCCTACAATGAGCAGTTCTTC.